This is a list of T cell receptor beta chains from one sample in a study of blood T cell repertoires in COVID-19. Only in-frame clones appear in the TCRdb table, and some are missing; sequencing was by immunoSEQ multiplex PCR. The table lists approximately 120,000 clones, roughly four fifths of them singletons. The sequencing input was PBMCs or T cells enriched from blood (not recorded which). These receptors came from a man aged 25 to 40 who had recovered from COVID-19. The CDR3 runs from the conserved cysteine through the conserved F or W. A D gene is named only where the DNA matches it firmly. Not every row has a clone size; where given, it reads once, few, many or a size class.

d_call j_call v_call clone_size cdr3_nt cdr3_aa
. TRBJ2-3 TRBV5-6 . TGTGCCAGCAGCTTGACAGGGTTGGCAGATACGCAGTATTTT CASSLTGLADTQYF
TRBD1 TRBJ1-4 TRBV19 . TGTGCCAGTAGTATACAGGGGGCTAATGAAAAACTGTTTTTT CASSIQGANEKLFF
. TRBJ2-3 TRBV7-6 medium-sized TGTGCCAGCAGCTTAGATATTAGCACAGATACGCAGTATTTT CASSLDISTDTQYF
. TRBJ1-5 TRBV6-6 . TGTGCCAGCAGTTTCCCCACCCTAAATCAGCCCCAGCATTTT CASSFPTLNQPQHF
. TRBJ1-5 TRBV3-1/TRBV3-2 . TGTGCCAGCAGCCAAGATAACAATCAGCCCCAGCATTTT CASSQDNNQPQHF
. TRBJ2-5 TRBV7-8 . TGTGCCAGCAGCCTCACATGGGGAGGGACCCAGTACTTC CASSLTWGGTQYF
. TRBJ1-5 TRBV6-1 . TGTGCCAGCAGTGAAGCCAATAATCAGCCCCAGCATTTT CASSEANNQPQHF
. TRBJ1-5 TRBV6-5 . TGTGCCAGCAGAAACAGGTATAGCAATCAGCCCCAGCATTTT CASRNRYSNQPQHF
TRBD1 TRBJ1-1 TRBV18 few TGTGCCAGCTCACCGACAGGGGGCGCTGAAGCTTTCTTT CASSPTGGAEAFF
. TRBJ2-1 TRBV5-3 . TGTGTCAGAAGCTTGGTCTATCCTGGTAAGCAGTTCTTC CVRSLVYPGKQFF
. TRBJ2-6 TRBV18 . TGTGCCAGCTCACTTGGAGGATCTGGGGCCAACGTCCTGACTTTC CASSLGGSGANVLTF
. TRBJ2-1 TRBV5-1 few TGCGCCAGCAGCGCCAGGATAGACAATGAGCAGTTCTTC CASSARIDNEQFF
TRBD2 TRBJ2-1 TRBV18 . TGTGCCAGCTCACCACCGGGACTAGCGGGTAATGAGCAGTTCTTC CASSPPGLAGNEQFF
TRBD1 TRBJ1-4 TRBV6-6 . TGTGCCAGCAGAATCGGACAGGGGAATGAAAAACTGTTTTTT CASRIGQGNEKLFF
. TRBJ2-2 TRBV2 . TGTGCCAGCAGTGAAAGGGGCTGGGGCACCGGGGAGCTGTTTTTT CASSERGWGTGELFF
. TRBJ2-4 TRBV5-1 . TGCGCCAGCAGCCGCGGATACATTCAGTACTTC CASSRGYIQYF
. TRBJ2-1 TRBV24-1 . TGTGCCACCAGTGAGCTGGACACTCATGGTTGGATTGGCTCCTACAATGAGCAGTTCTTC CATSELDTHGWIGSYNEQFF
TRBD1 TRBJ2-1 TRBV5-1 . TGCGCCAGCAGCTTGCCCGACGATTGGCAGGGGGCCCTATTTGAGCAGTTCTTC CASSLPDDWQGALFEQFF
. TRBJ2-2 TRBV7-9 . TGTGCCAGCAGTGGGGGGTTGAACGCCGGGGAGCTGTTTTTT CASSGGLNAGELFF
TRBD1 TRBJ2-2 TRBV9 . TGTGCCAGCAGCGTAAACAGGGGGAACACCGGGGAGCTGTTTTTT CASSVNRGNTGELFF
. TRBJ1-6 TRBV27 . TGTGCCAGCAGTTACCGGGGGGCTGATTCACCCCTCCACTTT CASSYRGADSPLHF
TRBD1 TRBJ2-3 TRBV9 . TGTGCCAGCAGCGTAGACAGGGGCGATGGCACAGATACGCAGTATTTT CASSVDRGDGTDTQYF
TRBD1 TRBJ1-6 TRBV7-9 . TGTGCCAGCAGCTTAGCATTGGGGACAGGCGACCCAGCCCTCCACTTT CASSLALGTGDPALHF
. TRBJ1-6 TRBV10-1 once TGCGCCAGCAGTGAATATTCGGCTCCGGAGGCACCCCTCCACTTT CASSEYSAPEAPLHF
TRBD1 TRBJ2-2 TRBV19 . TGTGCCAGTAGTAGGGGACAGGGGGCCGCCGGGGAGCTGTTTTTT CASSRGQGAAGELFF
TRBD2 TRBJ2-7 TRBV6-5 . TGTGCCAGCAGTTCCATAGCGGGAAGCTACGAGCAGTACTTC CASSSIAGSYEQYF
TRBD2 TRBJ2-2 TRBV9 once TGTGCCAGCAGCCCCGGGACTACCAACACCGGGGAGCTGTTTTTT CASSPGTTNTGELFF
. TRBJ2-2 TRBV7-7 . TGTGCTAGCAGCCCTTCACTGAACACCGGGGAGCTGTTTTTT CASSPSLNTGELFF
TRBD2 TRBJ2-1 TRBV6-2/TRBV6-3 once TGTGCCAGCAGTCGCGGGACTAGCGGGAGACCCTACAATGAGCAGTTCTTC CASSRGTSGRPYNEQFF
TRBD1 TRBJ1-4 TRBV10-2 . TGCGCCAGCAGTGAGTCGTGGGACAGGGGGCGCGGTGAAAAACTGTTTTTT CASSESWDRGRGEKLFF
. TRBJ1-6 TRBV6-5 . TGTGCCAGCAGTTACTCTGCGGGCCAGAATTCACCCCTCCACTTT CASSYSAGQNSPLHF
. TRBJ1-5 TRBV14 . TGTGCCAGCAGCCAAATATCGGCCCAGCATTTT CASSQISAQHF
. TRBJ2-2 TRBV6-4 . TGTGCCAGCAGTGAGGAGGGGCCCGCGAACACCGGGGAGCTGTTTTTT CASSEEGPANTGELFF
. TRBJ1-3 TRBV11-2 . TGTGCCAGCAGCGAAGGACTGTACTCTGGAAACACCATATATTTT CASSEGLYSGNTIYF
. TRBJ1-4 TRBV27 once TGTGCCAGCAGTATAGACCTAGAGGGCGAAAAACTGTTTTTT CASSIDLEGEKLFF
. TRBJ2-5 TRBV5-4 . TGTGCCAGCAGCCCTACGGGAGAGACCCAGTACTTC CASSPTGETQYF
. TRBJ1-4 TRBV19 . TGTGCCAGTAGTATGCGGCAGGGAGGGACTAATGAAAAACTGTTTTTT CASSMRQGGTNEKLFF
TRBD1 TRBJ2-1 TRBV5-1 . TGCGCCAGCAGCTTGGACTACAGGGGGAATGAGCAGTTCTTC CASSLDYRGNEQFF
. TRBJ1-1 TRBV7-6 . TGTGCCAGCAGCTCCCTGGGGGGGAACTCCGATGAAGCTTTCTTT CASSSLGGNSDEAFF
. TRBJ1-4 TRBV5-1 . TGCGCCAGCAGCACCCGACCGGGAGAGAGTGAAAAACTGTTTTTT CASSTRPGESEKLFF
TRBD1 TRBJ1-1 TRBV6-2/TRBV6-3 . TGTGCCAGCAGCCCCCTTGGGGGACAGCTGAACACTGAAGCTTTCTTT CASSPLGGQLNTEAFF
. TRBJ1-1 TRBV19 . TGTGCCAGTAGTACGGGGTTGAACACTGAAGCTTTCTTT CASSTGLNTEAFF
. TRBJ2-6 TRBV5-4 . TGTGCCAGCAGCTTGGTTTATGGACTCTCTGGGGCCAACGTCCTGACTTTC CASSLVYGLSGANVLTF
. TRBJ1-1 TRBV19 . TGTGCCAGTAGTATGAGGGGACGCGGGGACACTGAAGCTTTCTTT CASSMRGRGDTEAFF
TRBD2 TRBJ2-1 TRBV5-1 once TGCGCCAGCAGCGTTGGGACTAGCGGTCGTAATGAGCAGTTCTTC CASSVGTSGRNEQFF
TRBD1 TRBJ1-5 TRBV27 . TGTGCCAGCAGTTTAGGCAGGGGGTATAGCAATCAGCCCCAGCATTTT CASSLGRGYSNQPQHF
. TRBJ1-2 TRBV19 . TGTGCCAGTAGTATAGTGCCGGGAAACCCAGAGAGCTACACCTTC CASSIVPGNPESYTF
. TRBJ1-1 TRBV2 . TGTGCCAGCAGTGGCTTCAAGGGGGCTTTCTTT CASSGFKGAFF